This T cell receptor beta chain was captured by sequencing in a study of CD8 T cells in ankylosing spondylitis. Study-wide results and caveats: What seemed typical of ankylosing spondylitis blood was a TCR beta motif built from about eight highly homologous variants.

Germline V CDR1 and CDR2: SGHAT, FQNNGV. This CDR3 has 13 amino acids. V was cut by 2 bases and J by 10 bases, with 12 bases left in between. TCRdb recomputed calls from the 5' RACE reads with MiXCR, one row per CDR3 protein. The sample has about 240,000 distinct CDR3 sequences, 8.6% seen once; the top ten hold almost 7%. This clonotype was counted many times. Its antigen is as yet unknown. The J gene is TRBJ2-1, the V gene TRBV11-2; D is ambiguous. The sample consisted of blood, either unsorted or a sorted T cell fraction (not recorded which). The clonotype was recovered from a male donor with ankylosing spondylitis or in good health (not recorded which). This CDR3 is CASSLMGIPEQFF. For the CDR3, the DNA is TGTGCCAGCAGCTTAATGGGCATCCCAGAGCAGTTCTTC.